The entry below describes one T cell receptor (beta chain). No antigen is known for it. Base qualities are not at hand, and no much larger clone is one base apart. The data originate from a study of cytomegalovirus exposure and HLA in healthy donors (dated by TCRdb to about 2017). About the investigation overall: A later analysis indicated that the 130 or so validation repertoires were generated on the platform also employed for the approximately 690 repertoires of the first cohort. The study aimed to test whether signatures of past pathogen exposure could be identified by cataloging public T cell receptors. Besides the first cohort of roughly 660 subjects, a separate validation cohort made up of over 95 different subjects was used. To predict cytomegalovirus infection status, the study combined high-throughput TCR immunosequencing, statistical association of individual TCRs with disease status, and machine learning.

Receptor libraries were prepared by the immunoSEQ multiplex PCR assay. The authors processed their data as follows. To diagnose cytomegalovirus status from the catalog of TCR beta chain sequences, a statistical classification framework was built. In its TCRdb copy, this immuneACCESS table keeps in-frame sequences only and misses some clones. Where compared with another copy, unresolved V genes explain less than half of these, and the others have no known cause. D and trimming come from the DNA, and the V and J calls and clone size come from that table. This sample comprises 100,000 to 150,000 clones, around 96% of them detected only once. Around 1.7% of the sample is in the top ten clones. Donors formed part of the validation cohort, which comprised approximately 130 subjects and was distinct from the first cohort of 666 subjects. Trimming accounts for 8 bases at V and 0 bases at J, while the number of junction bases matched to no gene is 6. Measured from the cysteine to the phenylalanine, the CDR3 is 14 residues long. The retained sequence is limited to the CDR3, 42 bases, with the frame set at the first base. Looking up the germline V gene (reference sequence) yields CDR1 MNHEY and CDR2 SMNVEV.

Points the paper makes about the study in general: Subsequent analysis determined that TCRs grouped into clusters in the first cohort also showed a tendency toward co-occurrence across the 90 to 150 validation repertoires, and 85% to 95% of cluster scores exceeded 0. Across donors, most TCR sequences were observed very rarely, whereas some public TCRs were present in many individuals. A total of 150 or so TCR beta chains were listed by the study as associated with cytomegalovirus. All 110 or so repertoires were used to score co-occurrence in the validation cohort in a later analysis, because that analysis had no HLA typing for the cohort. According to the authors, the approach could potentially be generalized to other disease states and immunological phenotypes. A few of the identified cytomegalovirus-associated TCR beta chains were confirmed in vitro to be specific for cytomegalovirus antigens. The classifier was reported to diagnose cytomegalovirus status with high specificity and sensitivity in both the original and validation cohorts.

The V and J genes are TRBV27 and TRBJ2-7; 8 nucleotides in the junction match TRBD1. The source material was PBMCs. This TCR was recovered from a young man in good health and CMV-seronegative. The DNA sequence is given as TGTGCCAGCGGGGGACAGGCAAGCTCCTACGAGCAGTACTTC. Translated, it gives CASGGQASSYEQYF.